This TCR beta chain derives from a study of cytomegalovirus exposure and HLA in healthy donors. General observations from the study: A highly shared variant cluster was judged a likely technical artifact. In a later analysis, donors in an Asian-associated ancestry cluster reportedly had fewer N-insertions in productive TCRs than the cohort mean. TCR beta sequences numbering 16,951 were associated with HLA alleles at 0.05 false discovery rate in a later analysis.

Vbeta (60) and Jbeta (13) primers were used in the PCR. Produced via immunoSEQ multiplex PCR; TCRdb's table is partial and in-frame only. Seen here are about 240,000 clones, about four fifths observed once, and the top ten hold 5% to 6.5%. The CDR3 runs to 14 residues. V lost 7 bases, J lost 0 bases, and 12 bases lay in between. Germline V gene lookup returns CDR1 SGHNT and CDR2 YENEEA. To note about this clone: Antigen specificity is unknown.

The TCR sequence derives from a woman aged 40 to 50 in good health and CMV-seropositive. Sequencing was carried out using PBMCs. This sequence joins TRBV11-3 and TRBJ2-5; D uncertain. This CDR3 is CASNYDRYQETQYF. The DNA for the CDR3 is TGTGCCAGCAACTATGACCGGTACCAAGAGACCCAGTACTTC. The full variable domain, with the rest looked up from reference TRBV11-3 and TRBJ2-5, is EAGVVQSPRYKIIEKKQPVAFWCNPISGHNTLYWYLQNLGQGPELLIRYENEEAVDDSQLPKDRFSAERLKGVDSTLKIQPAELGDSAVYLCASNYDRYQETQYFGPGTRLLVL.